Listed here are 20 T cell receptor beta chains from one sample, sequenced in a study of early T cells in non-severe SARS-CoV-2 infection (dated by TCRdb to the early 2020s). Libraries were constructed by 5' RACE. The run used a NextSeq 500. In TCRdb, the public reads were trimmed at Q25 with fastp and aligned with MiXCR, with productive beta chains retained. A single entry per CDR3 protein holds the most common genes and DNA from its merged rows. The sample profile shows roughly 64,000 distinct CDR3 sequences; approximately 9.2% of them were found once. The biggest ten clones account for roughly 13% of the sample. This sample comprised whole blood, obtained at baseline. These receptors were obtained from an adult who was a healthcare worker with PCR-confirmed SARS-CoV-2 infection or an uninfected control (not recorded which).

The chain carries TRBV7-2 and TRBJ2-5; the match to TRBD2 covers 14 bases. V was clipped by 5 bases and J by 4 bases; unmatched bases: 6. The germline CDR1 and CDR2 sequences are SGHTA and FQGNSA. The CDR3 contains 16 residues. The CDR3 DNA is TGTGCCAGCAGCCTGGGACTAGCGGGAGAGTCAGAGACCCAGTACTTC. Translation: CASSLGLAGESETQYF. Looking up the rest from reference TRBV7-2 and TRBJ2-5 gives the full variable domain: GAGVSQSPSNKVTEKGKDVELRCDPISGHTALYWYRQSLGQGLEFLIYFQGNSAPDKSGLPSDRFSAERTGGSVSTLTIQRTQQEDSAVYLCASSLGLAGESETQYFGPGTRLLVL.

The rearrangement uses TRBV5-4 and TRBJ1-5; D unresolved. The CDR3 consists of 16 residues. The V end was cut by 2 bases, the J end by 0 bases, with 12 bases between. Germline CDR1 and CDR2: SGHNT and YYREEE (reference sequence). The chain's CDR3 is CASSFMTANSNQPQHF. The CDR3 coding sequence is TGTGCCAGCAGCTTCATGACGGCGAATAGCAATCAGCCCCAGCATTTT.

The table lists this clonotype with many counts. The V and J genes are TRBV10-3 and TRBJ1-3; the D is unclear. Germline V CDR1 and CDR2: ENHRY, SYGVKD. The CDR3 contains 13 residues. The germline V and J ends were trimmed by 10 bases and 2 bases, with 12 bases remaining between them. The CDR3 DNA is TGTGCCACCCGGTTCGCCGCTGGAAACACCATATATTTT. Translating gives CATRFAAGNTIYF.

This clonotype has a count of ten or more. The CDR3 loop reads CASSTDREQFF. DNA of the CDR3: TGTGCCAGCAGCACCGACAGAGAGCAGTTCTTC. The chain employs TRBV11-3 and TRBJ2-1; D may be TRBD1 (5 bases). The CDR3 contains 11 residues. Germline CDR1 is SGHNT and CDR2 is YENEEA. The ends were cut back, 5 bases at V and 10 bases at J, with 9 bases in the middle.

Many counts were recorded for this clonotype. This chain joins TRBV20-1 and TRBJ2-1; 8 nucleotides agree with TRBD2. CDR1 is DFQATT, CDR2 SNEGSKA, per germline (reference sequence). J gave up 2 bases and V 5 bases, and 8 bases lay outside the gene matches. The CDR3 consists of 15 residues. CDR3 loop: CSAPPPTSAYNEQFF. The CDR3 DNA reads TGCAGTGCTCCCCCGCCGACTAGCGCCTACAATGAGCAGTTCTTC.

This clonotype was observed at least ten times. In DNA, the CDR3 is TGTGCCAGCAGCTTAGCGGCAGCTATGTTCAATGAGCAGTTCTTC. Amino acids: CASSLAAAMFNEQFF. V and J are TRBV7-2 and TRBJ2-1; no clear D gene. The CDR3 length is 15 residues. Germline V gene data show CDR1 as SGHTA and CDR2 as FQGNSA. V gave up 0 bases and J gave up 6 bases, with 12 bases separating them.

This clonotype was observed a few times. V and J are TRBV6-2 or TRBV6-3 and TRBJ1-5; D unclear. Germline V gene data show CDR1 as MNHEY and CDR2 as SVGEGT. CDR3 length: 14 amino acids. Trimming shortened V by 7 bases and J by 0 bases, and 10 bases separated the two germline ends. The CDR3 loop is CASKELNSNQPQHF. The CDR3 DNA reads TGTGCCAGCAAGGAGCTAAATAGCAATCAGCCCCAGCATTTT.

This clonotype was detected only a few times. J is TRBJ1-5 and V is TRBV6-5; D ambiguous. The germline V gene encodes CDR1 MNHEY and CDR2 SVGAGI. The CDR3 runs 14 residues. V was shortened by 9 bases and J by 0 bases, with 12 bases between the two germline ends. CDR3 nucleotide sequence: TGTGCCAGTTCGGTAGGGATTAGCAATCAGCCCCAGCATTTT. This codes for CASSVGISNQPQHF.

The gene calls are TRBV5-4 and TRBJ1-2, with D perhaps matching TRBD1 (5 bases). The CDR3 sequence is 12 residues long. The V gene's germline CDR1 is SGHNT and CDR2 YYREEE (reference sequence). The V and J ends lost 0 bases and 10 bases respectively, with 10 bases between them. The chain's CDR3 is CASSLAGGTYTF. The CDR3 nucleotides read TGTGCCAGCAGCTTGGCAGGAGGGACCTACACCTTC.

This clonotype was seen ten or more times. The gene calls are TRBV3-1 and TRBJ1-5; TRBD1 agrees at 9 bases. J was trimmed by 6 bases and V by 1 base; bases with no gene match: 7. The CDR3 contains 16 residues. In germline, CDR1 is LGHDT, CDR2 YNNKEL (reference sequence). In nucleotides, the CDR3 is TGTGCCAGCAGCCAAGGGGGACAGGGTAAGCTTCAGCCCCAGCATTTT. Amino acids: CASSQGGQGKLQPQHF.

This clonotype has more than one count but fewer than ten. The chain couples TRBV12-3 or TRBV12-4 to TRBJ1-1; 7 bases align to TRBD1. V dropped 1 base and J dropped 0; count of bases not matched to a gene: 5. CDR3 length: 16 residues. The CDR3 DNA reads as TGTGCCAGCAGTTTAGGACAGGGCAACATGAACACTGAAGCTTTCTTT. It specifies CASSLGQGNMNTEAFF.

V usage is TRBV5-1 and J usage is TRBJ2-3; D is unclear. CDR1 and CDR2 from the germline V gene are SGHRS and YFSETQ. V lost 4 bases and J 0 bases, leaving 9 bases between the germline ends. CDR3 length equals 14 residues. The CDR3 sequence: CASSHGESTDTQYF. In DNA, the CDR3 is TGCGCCAGCAGCCACGGAGAGAGCACAGATACGCAGTATTTT. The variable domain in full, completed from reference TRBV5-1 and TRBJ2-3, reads KAGVTQTPRYLIKTRGQQVTLSCSPISGHRSVSWYQQTPGQGLQFLFEYFSETQRNKGNFPGRFSGRQFSNSRSEMNVSTLELGDSALYLCASSHGESTDTQYFGPGTRLTVL.

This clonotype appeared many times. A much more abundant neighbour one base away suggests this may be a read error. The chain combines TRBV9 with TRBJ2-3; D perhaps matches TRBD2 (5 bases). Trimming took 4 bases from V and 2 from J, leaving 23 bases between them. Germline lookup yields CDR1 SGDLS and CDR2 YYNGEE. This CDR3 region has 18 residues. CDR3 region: CASSPLLEKRTITDTQYF. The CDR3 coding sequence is TGTGCCAGCAGCCCTCTCCTCGAAAAGCGGACGATCACAGATACGCAGTATTTT.

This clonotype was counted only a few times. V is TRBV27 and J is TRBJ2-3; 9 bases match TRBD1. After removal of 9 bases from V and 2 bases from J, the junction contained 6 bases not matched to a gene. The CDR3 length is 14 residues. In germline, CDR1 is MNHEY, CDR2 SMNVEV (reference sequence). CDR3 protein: CASQTGGFTDTQYF. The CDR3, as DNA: TGTGCCAGTCAAACAGGGGGCTTCACAGATACGCAGTATTTT.

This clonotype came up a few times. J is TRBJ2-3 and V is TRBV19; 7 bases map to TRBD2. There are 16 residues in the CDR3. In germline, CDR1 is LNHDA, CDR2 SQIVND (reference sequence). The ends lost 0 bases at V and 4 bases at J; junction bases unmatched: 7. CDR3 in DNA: TGTGCCAGTAGTATAGATCAAGGCGGGAGAGCAGATACGCAGTATTTT. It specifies CASSIDQGGRADTQYF.

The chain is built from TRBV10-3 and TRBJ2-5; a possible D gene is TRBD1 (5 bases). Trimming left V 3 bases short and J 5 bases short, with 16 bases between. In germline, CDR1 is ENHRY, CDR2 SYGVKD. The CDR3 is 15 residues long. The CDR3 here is CAISEDRLIRETQYF. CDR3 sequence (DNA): TGTGCCATCAGTGAAGACAGACTGATCCGGGAGACCCAGTACTTC.

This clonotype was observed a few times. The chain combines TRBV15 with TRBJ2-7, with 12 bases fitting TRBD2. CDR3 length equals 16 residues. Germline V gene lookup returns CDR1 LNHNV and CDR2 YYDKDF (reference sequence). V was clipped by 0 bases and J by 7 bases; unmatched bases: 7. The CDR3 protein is CATSRELAGGGSEQYF. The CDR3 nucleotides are TGTGCCACCAGCAGAGAGCTAGCGGGAGGGGGTTCGGAGCAGTACTTC.

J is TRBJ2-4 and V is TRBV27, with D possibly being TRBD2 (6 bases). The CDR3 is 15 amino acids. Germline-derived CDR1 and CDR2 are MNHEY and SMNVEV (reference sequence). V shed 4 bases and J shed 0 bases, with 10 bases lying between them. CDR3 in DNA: TGTGCCAGCAGTTCTCTAGCGTTAGCCAAAAACATTCAGTACTTC. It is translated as CASSSLALAKNIQYF.

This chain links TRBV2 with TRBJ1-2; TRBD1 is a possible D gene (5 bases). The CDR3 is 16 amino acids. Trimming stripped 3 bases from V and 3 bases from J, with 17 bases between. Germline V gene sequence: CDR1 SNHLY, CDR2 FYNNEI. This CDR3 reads CASSEFSGSEDYGYTF. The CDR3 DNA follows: TGTGCCAGCAGTGAGTTTTCAGGGAGTGAAGACTATGGCTACACCTTC.

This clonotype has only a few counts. DNA for the CDR3: TGTGCCTGGGGCGGGGGACAGGGATTCGGTGAAAAACTGTTTTTT. Protein sequence: CAWGGGQGFGEKLFF. The V and J genes are TRBV30 and TRBJ1-4; 9 positions match TRBD1. Germline V CDR1 and CDR2: GTSNPN, SVGIG (reference sequence). There are 15 residues in the CDR3. Trimming took 5 bases from V and 7 from J; bases not matched to a gene: 11.